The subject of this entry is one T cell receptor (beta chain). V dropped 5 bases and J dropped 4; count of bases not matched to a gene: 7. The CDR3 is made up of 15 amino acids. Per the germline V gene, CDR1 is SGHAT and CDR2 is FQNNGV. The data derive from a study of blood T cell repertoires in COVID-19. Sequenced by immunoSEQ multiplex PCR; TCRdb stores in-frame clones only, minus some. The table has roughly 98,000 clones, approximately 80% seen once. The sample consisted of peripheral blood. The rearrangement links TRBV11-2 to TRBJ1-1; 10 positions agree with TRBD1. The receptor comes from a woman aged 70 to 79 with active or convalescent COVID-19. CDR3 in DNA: TGTGCCAGCAGCCCTAGACAGGGGGCGGGCACTGAAGCTTTCTTT. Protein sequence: CASSPRQGAGTEAFF.